These T cell receptor beta chains were read from a single sample in a study of cytomegalovirus exposure and HLA in healthy donors. Clones were sequenced by immunoSEQ multiplex PCR, and TCRdb holds only the in-frame ones, with some missing. The table records over 95,000 clones, around four fifths of them present only once. The sequencing input was PBMCs. Every receptor here comes from a man between 40 and 49 years old in good health and CMV-seronegative. The CDR3 runs from the conserved cysteine through the conserved F or W. Each record gives: J gene, V gene, D gene, clone size, CDR3 protein, CDR3 DNA. The D gene is left open where the match is weak. Clone size appears in some rows only: once, few, many, or a class for an expanded clone.

J: TRBJ2-5
V: TRBV4-1
D: TRBD2
size: NA
CDR3: CASSQVGTSGRETQYF
DNA: TGCGCCAGCAGCCAAGTCGGTACTAGCGGGAGGGAGACCCAGTACTTC

J: TRBJ2-1
V: TRBV19
D: NA
size: NA
CDR3: CATDSGYNEQFF
DNA: TGTGCCACCGATTCAGGTTACAATGAGCAGTTCTTC

J: TRBJ2-1
V: TRBV7-7
D: NA
size: NA
CDR3: CASSASAGLSYNEQFF
DNA: TGTGCCAGCAGCGCGTCAGCGGGTCTCTCCTACAATGAGCAGTTCTTC

J: TRBJ1-1
V: TRBV19
D: NA
size: few
CDR3: CASSIIQAGQGLHTEAFF
DNA: TGTGCCAGTAGTATTATTCAGGCGGGGCAGGGTTTGCACACTGAAGCTTTCTTT

J: TRBJ2-5
V: TRBV7-9
D: NA
size: NA
CDR3: CASGGGSQETQYF
DNA: TGTGCCAGCGGAGGAGGCAGTCAAGAGACCCAGTACTTC

J: TRBJ2-7
V: TRBV7-9
D: NA
size: few
CDR3: CASSSPGSSEEQYF
DNA: TGTGCCAGCAGCTCGCCAGGGTCGAGTGAGGAGCAGTACTTC

J: TRBJ1-2
V: TRBV5-4
D: NA
size: once
CDR3: CASSRGSLYGYTF
DNA: TGTGCCAGCAGCCGGGGGAGCCTCTATGGCTACACCTTC

J: TRBJ2-5
V: TRBV5-6
D: NA
size: NA
CDR3: CASSVDGVVRETQYF
DNA: TGTGCCAGCAGCGTCGACGGGGTAGTCCGAGAGACCCAGTACTTC

J: TRBJ2-7
V: TRBV5-4
D: NA
size: NA
CDR3: CASSLGGTGAYEQYF
DNA: TGTGCCAGCAGCTTGGGGGGGACGGGGGCCTACGAGCAGTACTTC

J: TRBJ2-3
V: TRBV5-4
D: TRBD1
size: NA
CDR3: CASSWDRGATDTQYF
DNA: TGTGCCAGCAGCTGGGACAGGGGTGCTACAGATACGCAGTATTTT

J: TRBJ2-1
V: TRBV4-3
D: TRBD2
size: many
CDR3: CASSQGLAEGYNEQFF
DNA: TGCGCCAGCAGCCAAGGACTAGCTGAGGGTTACAATGAGCAGTTCTTC

J: TRBJ2-7
V: TRBV15
D: NA
size: NA
CDR3: CATSRVVSRTYEQYF
DNA: TGTGCCACCAGCAGAGTCGTCAGCAGGACCTACGAGCAGTACTTC

J: TRBJ2-1
V: TRBV6-1
D: TRBD1
size: NA
CDR3: CASSDPGQGSDEQFF
DNA: TGTGCCAGCAGTGACCCGGGACAGGGGTCCGATGAGCAGTTCTTC

J: TRBJ1-5
V: TRBV28
D: NA
size: NA
CDR3: CASSLTSSNQPQHF
DNA: TGTGCCAGCAGTTTAACCAGTAGCAATCAGCCCCAGCATTTT

J: TRBJ1-2
V: TRBV9
D: NA
size: once
CDR3: CASSPEGGWGYGYTF
DNA: TGTGCCAGCAGCCCAGAGGGAGGGTGGGGCTATGGCTACACCTTC

J: TRBJ1-6
V: TRBV28
D: NA
size: few
CDR3: CASLYSGSPLHF
DNA: TGTGCCAGCCTCTACAGCGGTTCACCCCTCCACTTT

J: TRBJ2-7
V: TRBV6-6
D: TRBD1
size: NA
CDR3: CASSKPPGQGAYEQYF
DNA: TGTGCCAGCAGTAAACCACCGGGACAGGGGGCTTACGAGCAGTACTTC